Listed here are 3 T cell receptor beta chains from one sample, sequenced in a study of tissue T cells after allogeneic stem cell transplantation (dated by TCRdb to between 2021 and 2024). What the time point label conveys for this sample: mouse harvest day 7 after allogeneic transplant. Mouse grafts combined 10^7 T-cell-depleted bone marrow cells with 10^6 splenic CD5+ T cells, given via tail vein injection. The library was prepared using the immunoSEQ multiplex PCR assay. TCRdb stores this immuneACCESS table with in-frame sequences only. Part of the clones is absent; in the studies checked, under half of the shortfall reflects unresolved V genes, and no reason is known for the rest. The sample table holds roughly 7,200 clones, of which around 50% were seen once. 3.8% of the sample comes from the top ten. Sequenced sample: gut tissue. The receptors stem from a female BALB/c mouse given C57BL/6 T cells with graft-versus-host disease after an allogeneic hematopoietic cell transplant.

About this clone: Gene names refer to mouse genes. Sequencing ends 1 residue short of the CDR3 end; the germline J gene provides the rest. V and J are TRBV26 and TRBJ2-2; the D is unclear. The CDR3 length is 13 residues. Germline V CDR1 and CDR2: KGHPV, FQNQEV (reference sequence). V lost 3 bases and J 1 base, leaving 3 bases between the germline ends. The CDR3 bases that were read are TGTGCCAGCAGTCTTATAAACACCGGGCAGCTCTAC. This gives the protein CASSLINTGQLY. The whole CDR3 sequence is CASSLINTGQLYF.

This clone has only a few counts. Mouse gene names apply. The CDR3 is cut off 1 residue early in the read; its end comes from the germline J gene. The chain has TRBV3 and TRBJ2-5; perhaps TRBD1 as D (6 bases). The CDR3 extends over 14 amino acids. Per the germline V gene, CDR1 is SNHLY and CDR2 is FYNGKV (reference sequence). Trimming took off 6 bases at V and 2 bases at J, with 12 bases between the two ends. The part of the CDR3 DNA that was read is TGTGCCAGCAGGCGAGGGACAAGCCAAGACACCCAGTAC. Its translation is CASRRGTSQDTQY. The full CDR3 reads CASRRGTSQDTQYF.

This clone was picked up a small number of times. Here the gene names and germline are mouse. The missing CDR3 end, 1 residue past where the read stops, is filled in from the germline J gene. The chain carries TRBV3 and TRBJ2-7; D assignment may be TRBD1 or TRBD2 (5 bases each). V was trimmed by 0 bases and J by 7 bases, leaving 7 bases between them. This CDR3 has 12 amino acids. Germline V gives CDR1 SNHLY, CDR2 FYNGKV (reference sequence). Partial CDR3 DNA: TGTGCCAGCAGCTTAGCGGGGCGGGAACAGTAC. Translated, it gives CASSLAGREQY. The whole CDR3 sequence is CASSLAGREQYF.